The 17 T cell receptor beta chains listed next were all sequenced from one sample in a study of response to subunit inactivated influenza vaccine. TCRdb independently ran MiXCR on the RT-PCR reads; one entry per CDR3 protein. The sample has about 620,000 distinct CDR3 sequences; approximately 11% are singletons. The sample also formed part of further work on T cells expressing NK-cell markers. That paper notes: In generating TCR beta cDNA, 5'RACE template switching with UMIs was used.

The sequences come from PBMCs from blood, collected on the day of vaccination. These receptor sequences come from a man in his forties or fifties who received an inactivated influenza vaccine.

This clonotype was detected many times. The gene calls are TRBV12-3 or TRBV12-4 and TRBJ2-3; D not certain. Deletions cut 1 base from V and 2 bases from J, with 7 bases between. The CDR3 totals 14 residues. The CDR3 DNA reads TGTGCCAGCAGTTTAGGAGGATACACAGATACGCAGTATTTT. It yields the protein CASSLGGYTDTQYF.

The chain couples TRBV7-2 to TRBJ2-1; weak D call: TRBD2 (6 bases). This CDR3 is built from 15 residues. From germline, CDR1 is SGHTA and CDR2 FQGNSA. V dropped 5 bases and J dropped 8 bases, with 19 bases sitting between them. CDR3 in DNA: TGTGCCAGCAGCCCGACGGGGACTCCCTCCTATGAGCAGTTCTTC. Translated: CASSPTGTPSYEQFF.

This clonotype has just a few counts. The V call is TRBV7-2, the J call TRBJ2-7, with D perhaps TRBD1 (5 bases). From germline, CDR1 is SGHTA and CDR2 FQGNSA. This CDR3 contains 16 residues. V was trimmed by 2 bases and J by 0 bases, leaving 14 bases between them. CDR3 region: CASSLLAGSFSYEQYF. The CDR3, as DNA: TGTGCCAGCAGCTTATTGGCAGGGTCGTTCTCCTACGAGCAGTACTTC.

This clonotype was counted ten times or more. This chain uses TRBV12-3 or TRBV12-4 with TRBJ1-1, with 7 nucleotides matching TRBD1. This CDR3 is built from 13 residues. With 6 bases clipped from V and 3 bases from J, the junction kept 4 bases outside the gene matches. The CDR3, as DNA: TGTGCCAGCAGACCAACAGGGGACACTGAAGCTTTCTTT. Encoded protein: CASRPTGDTEAFF.

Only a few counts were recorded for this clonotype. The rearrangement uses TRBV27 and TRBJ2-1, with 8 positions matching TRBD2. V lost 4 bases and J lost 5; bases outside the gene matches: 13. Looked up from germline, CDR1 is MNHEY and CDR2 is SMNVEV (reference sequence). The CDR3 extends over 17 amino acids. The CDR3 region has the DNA TGTGCCAGCAGTTACTACTTAACTAGCGGAAAAAACAATGAGCAGTTCTTC. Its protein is CASSYYLTSGKNNEQFF.

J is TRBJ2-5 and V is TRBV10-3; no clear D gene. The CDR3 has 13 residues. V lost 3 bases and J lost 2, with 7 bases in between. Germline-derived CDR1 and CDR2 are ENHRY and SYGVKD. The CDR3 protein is CAISDRQQETQYF. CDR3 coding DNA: TGTGCCATCAGTGATCGGCAGCAAGAGACCCAGTACTTC.

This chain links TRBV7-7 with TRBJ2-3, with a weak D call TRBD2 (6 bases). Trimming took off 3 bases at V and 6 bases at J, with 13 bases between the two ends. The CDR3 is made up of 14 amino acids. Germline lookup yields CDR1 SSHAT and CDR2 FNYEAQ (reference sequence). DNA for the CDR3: TGTGCCAGCAGCTTCGGCGGCGGGGAGGATACGCAGTATTTT. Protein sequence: CASSFGGGEDTQYF.

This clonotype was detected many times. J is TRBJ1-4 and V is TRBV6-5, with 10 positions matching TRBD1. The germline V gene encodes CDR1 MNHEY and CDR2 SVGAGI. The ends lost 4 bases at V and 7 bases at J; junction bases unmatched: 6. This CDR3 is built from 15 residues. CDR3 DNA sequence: TGTGCCAGCAGTTCCCTGGGACAGGGGAGTGAAAAACTGTTTTTT. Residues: CASSSLGQGSEKLFF.

CDR3 sequence (DNA): TGTGCCAGCAGCTTTATCAGGGGGGTACACGAGCAGTACTTC. Translation: CASSFIRGVHEQYF. The V and J genes are TRBV12-3 or TRBV12-4 and TRBJ2-7, with a weak D call TRBD1 (7 bases). CDR3 length: 14 amino acids. Between the trimmed V and J ends, which lost 6 bases and 5 bases, there was a span of 17 bases.

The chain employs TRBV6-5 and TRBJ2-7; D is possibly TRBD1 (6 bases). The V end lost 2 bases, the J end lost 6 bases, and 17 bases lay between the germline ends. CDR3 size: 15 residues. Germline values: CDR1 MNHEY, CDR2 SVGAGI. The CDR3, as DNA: TGTGCCAGCAGTTACCTCCGACAGGCACTCTCCGAGCAGTACTTC. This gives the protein CASSYLRQALSEQYF.

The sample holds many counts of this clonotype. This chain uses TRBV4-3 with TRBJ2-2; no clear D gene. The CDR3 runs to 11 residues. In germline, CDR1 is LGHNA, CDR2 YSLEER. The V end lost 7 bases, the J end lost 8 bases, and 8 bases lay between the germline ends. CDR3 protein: CASNLRGELFF. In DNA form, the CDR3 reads TGCGCCAGCAACCTCAGGGGGGAGCTGTTTTTT.

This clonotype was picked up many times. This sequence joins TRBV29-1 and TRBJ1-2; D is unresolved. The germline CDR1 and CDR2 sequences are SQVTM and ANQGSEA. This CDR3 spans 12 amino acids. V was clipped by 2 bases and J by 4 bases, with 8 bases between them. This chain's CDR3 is CSVERPAYGYTF. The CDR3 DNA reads TGCAGCGTTGAAAGGCCAGCCTATGGCTACACCTTC.

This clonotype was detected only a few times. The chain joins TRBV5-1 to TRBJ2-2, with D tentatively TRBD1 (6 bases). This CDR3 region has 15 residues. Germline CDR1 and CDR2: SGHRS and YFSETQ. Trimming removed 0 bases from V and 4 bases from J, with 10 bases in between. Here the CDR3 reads CASSLAWGLTGELFF. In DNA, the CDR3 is TGCGCCAGCAGCTTGGCCTGGGGGCTCACCGGGGAGCTGTTTTTT.

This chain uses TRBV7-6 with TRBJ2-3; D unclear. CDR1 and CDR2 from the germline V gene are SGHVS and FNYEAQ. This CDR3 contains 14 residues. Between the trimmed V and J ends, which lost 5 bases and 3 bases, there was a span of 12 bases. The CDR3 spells CASSPSPLTDTQYF. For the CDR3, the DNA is TGTGCCAGCAGCCCGAGTCCTCTTACAGATACGCAGTATTTT.

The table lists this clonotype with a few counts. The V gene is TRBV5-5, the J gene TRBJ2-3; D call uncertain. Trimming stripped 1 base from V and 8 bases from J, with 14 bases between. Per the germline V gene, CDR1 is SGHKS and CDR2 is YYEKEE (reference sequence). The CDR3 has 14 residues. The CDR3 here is CASSLPSSLVTQYF. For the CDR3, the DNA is TGTGCCAGCAGCTTGCCGTCTAGTTTAGTTACGCAGTATTTT.

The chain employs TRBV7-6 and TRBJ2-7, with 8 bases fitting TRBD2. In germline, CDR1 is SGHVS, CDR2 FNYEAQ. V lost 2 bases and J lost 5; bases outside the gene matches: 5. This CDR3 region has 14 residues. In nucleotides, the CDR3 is TGTGCCAGCAGCTTAAACGGGGGGGCCCACGAGCAGTACTTC. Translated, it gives CASSLNGGAHEQYF.

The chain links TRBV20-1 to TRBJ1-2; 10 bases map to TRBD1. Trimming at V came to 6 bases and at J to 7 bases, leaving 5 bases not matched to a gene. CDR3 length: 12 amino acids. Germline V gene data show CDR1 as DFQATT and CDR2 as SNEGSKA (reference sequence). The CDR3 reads CSAETGGRGYTF. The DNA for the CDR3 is TGCAGTGCCGAGACAGGGGGCCGTGGCTACACCTTC.